This TCR beta chain was identified during a study of blood T cell repertoires in COVID-19. For the study at large: From T cells, B-cell-depleted T cells, or PBMCs came the material, which was cDNA or gDNA.

CDR1 LGHDT and CDR2 YNNKEL come from the germline V gene (reference sequence). Unmatched junction bases numbered 14, after V lost 4 bases and J lost 9 bases. The CDR3 totals 16 residues. Methods used by the authors: Amplification with reference gene primers provided the estimates of nucleated cell counts. Libraries were prepared by immunoSEQ multiplex PCR; TCRdb keeps only in-frame clonotypes and omits some of them. For V, J and clone size, that table is used; D and trimming come from the DNA. The data show around 200,000 clones, roughly 86% seen once. The sequence came from a man aged 35 to 55 with active or convalescent COVID-19. Material for sequencing was peripheral blood. This chain links TRBV3-1 (or the pseudogene TRBV3-2) with TRBJ2-1, with 8 bases lining up with TRBD2. In nucleotides, the CDR3 is TGTGCCAGCAGCCCTGGGGGCGCGGGGGGCCGGGCTGAGCAGTTCTTC. This translates into CASSPGGAGGRAEQFF.